This T cell receptor (beta chain) stems from a study of cytomegalovirus exposure and HLA in healthy donors. Study-level information: Early on, a data release was issued that held 80 million or so unique TCRs from HLA-typed donors.

Each donor was nominally healthy when sampled (though unrecorded immune exposures were likely). Whole-study results and caveats: A later analysis reported that several of the most significant clusters appeared to be linked to common viral pathogens, among them Epstein-Barr virus. Later analysis reportedly placed an Asian-associated ancestry cluster below the roughly 700-donor mean in N-insertions.

With regard to this clone: Its antigen is undetermined.

This CDR3 has 13 residues. Trimming removed 8 bases from V and 5 bases from J, with 18 bases in between. Germline assignment: CDR1 SQVTM and CDR2 ANQGSEA. The PCR was carried out with 60 Vbeta primers and 13 Jbeta primers. The method was immunoSEQ multiplex PCR; TCRdb's version includes in-frame clones alone and lacks a portion of them. This sample carries about 140,000 clones, around 80% of them seen once, and the ten largest clones take roughly 3.4%. The chain uses TRBV29-1 and TRBJ1-1, with a weak D call TRBD1 (5 bases). Sequencing was done on a sample of PBMCs. The sequence derives from a man aged 18 to 30 in good health and CMV-seropositive. The CDR3 protein is CSLRDPGKTEAFF. CDR3 DNA sequence: TGCAGCTTGCGGGACCCCGGGAAGACTGAAGCTTTCTTT.